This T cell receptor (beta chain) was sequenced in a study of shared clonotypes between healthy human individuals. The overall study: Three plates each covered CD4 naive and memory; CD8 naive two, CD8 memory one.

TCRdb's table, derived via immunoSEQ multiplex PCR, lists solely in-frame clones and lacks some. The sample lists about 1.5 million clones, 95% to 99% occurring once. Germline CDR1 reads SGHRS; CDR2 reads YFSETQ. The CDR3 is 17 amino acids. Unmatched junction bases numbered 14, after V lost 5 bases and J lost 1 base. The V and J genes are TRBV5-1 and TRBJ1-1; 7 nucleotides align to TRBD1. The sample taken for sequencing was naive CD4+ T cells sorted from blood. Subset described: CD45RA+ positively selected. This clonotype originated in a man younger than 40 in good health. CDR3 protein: CASSNGQELVKNTEAFF. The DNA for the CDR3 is TGCGCCAGCAGTAATGGACAGGAACTTGTTAAGAACACTGAAGCTTTCTTT. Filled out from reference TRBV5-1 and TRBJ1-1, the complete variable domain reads KAGVTQTPRYLIKTRGQQVTLSCSPISGHRSVSWYQQTPGQGLQFLFEYFSETQRNKGNFPGRFSGRQFSNSRSEMNVSTLELGDSALYLCASSNGQELVKNTEAFFGQGTRLTVV.